These 3 T cell receptor beta chains were sequenced from one sample in a study of blood T cell repertoires in COVID-19. Sequencing was performed with immunoSEQ multiplex PCR; in TCRdb, only in-frame clones are kept and a portion is missing. The sample gives hundreds of thousands of clones, roughly 89% of which show up once; around 0.9% is in the top ten. The sample comprised peripheral blood. Receptors were obtained from a man aged 18 to 35 with COVID-19, enrolled during active disease.

CDR3 loop: CASSQLQGVRETQYF. CDR3 bases: TGTGCCAGCAGCCAACTTCAGGGGGTACGGGAGACCCAGTACTTC. The chain joins TRBV14 to TRBJ2-5, with 7 bases identical to TRBD1. The V gene's germline CDR1 is SGHDN and CDR2 FVKESK. The CDR3 loop spans 15 amino acids. V shed 2 bases and J 5 bases; nucleotides not matched to a gene: 8.

The chain joins TRBV2 to TRBJ2-1; D ambiguous. The CDR3 length is 15 residues. CDR1 is SNHLY, CDR2 FYNNEI, per germline. V was pared by 4 bases and J by 5 bases, with 15 bases between. For the CDR3, the DNA is TGTGCCAGCAGTGGCCCCCCACCGAGGCACAATGAGCAGTTCTTC. Encoded protein: CASSGPPPRHNEQFF.

This rearrangement joins TRBV4-2 to TRBJ2-7; the match to TRBD1 covers 9 bases. The V and J ends lost 1 base and 3 bases, in that order; junction bases with no gene match: 4. Germline assignment: CDR1 LGHNA and CDR2 YNFKEQ. CDR3 length equals 15 residues. The CDR3 sequence: CASSQGDRGSYEQYF. The DNA for the CDR3 is TGTGCCAGCAGCCAAGGAGACAGGGGGAGCTACGAGCAGTACTTC.